A selection of T cell receptor beta chains follows, all from one sample in a study of cytomegalovirus exposure and HLA in healthy donors. Generated by immunoSEQ multiplex PCR, the TCRdb table keeps only in-frame clones and is missing some. The data show some 120,000 clones, with 80% seen just once and over 2.5% held by the top ten. The sample was PBMCs. Receptors were obtained from a male donor in good health and CMV-seronegative. The CDR3 runs from the conserved cysteine through the conserved F or W. Fields, in order: J gene, V gene, D gene, clone size, CDR3 protein, CDR3 DNA. A D gene is named only where the DNA matches it firmly. The listing skips clone size in some rows; elsewhere it reads once, few, many or a size class.

TRBJ2-1,TRBV6-4,TRBD2,-,CATAPTSGGVDEQFF,TGTGCCACCGCTCCAACTAGCGGGGGGGTCGATGAGCAGTTCTTC
TRBJ2-7,TRBV18,-,few,CASSPLGPPRGGHEQYF,TGTGCCAGCTCACCACTAGGCCCCCCCAGGGGTGGCCACGAGCAGTACTTC
TRBJ1-1,TRBV19,-,-,CASSIAGMNTEAFF,TGTGCCAGTAGTATAGCAGGGATGAACACTGAAGCTTTCTTT
TRBJ2-7,TRBV6-1,-,-,CASSEGHSYEQYF,TGTGCCAGCAGTGAAGGACACTCCTACGAGCAGTACTTC
TRBJ1-2,TRBV2,-,-,CASSVNRGSGYTF,TGTGCCAGCAGTGTTAATAGGGGAAGTGGCTACACCTTC
TRBJ2-6,TRBV5-4,TRBD2,-,CASSLGGSGSSGANVLTF,TGTGCCAGCAGCTTGGGGGGGAGCGGGAGCTCTGGGGCCAACGTCCTGACTTTC
TRBJ1-1,TRBV18,-,-,CASSPRDFGTEAFF,TGTGCCAGCTCACCGAGGGATTTCGGCACTGAAGCTTTCTTT
TRBJ2-1,TRBV9,TRBD1,-,CASSTGGIDEQFF,TGTGCCAGCAGCACAGGGGGAATCGATGAGCAGTTCTTC
TRBJ1-5,TRBV13,-,-,CASSLWPGGRQLPNQPQHF,TGTGCCAGCAGCTTATGGCCCGGGGGTCGGCAGCTCCCTAATCAGCCCCAGCATTTT
TRBJ2-7,TRBV15,-,-,CATSRGTLSYEQYF,TGTGCCACCAGCAGAGGGACACTTTCCTACGAGCAGTACTTC
TRBJ1-1,TRBV28,-,-,CASSPREGTEAFF,TGTGCCAGCAGCCCCAGGGAGGGGACTGAAGCTTTCTTT
TRBJ2-1,TRBV29-1,TRBD2,-,CSVEIAGGSQFF,TGCAGCGTTGAGATAGCGGGAGGTTCCCAGTTCTTC
TRBJ1-5,TRBV7-9,TRBD1,-,CASSPQSTGVGNQPQHF,TGTGCCAGCAGCCCTCAGTCGACAGGGGTCGGCAATCAGCCCCAGCATTTT
TRBJ2-3,TRBV7-3,-,-,CASSPYIQGNTDTQYF,TGTGCCAGCAGCCCCTATATACAGGGTAACACAGATACGCAGTATTTT
TRBJ2-6,TRBV13,TRBD1,-,CASTFRTGGTGANGLTF,TGTGCCAGCACCTTTCGGACAGGGGGCACTGGGGCCAACGGCCTGACTTTC
TRBJ1-1,TRBV2,-,-,CASMASIGAITEAFF,TGTGCCAGCATGGCCTCGATAGGGGCAATCACTGAAGCTTTCTTT
TRBJ2-7,TRBV28,-,-,CASSFNNLSEQYF,TGTGCCAGCAGTTTTAACAATCTCTCCGAGCAGTACTTC
TRBJ1-2,TRBV28,-,-,CASSSTLTGADGYTF,TGTGCCAGCAGTTCAACCCTGACAGGCGCTGATGGCTACACCTTC
TRBJ2-2,TRBV18,-,-,CASSPPGASTGELFF,TGTGCCAGCTCACCACCGGGGGCATCCACCGGGGAGCTGTTTTTT
TRBJ1-2,TRBV4-3,TRBD1,-,CASSQVGGGAYGYTF,TGCGCCAGCAGCCAAGTTGGAGGGGGCGCCTATGGCTACACCTTC
TRBJ2-1,TRBV27,TRBD2,once,CASSSGLAGEEQFF,TGTGCCAGCAGCAGCGGGCTAGCGGGAGAGGAGCAGTTCTTC
TRBJ2-6,TRBV7-3,-,once,CASSFRGANGLTF,TGTGCCAGCAGCTTCAGGGGGGCCAACGGCCTGACTTTC
TRBJ1-1,TRBV6-4,-,-,CASSDSEGTEAEAFF,TGTGCCAGCAGTGACTCGGAGGGAACGGAGGCTGAAGCTTTCTTT
TRBJ2-7,TRBV6-1,TRBD2,-,CASSAPSGHSSYEQYF,TGTGCCAGCAGTGCCCCTAGCGGTCACAGCTCCTACGAGCAGTACTTC